This is a list of T cell receptor beta chains from one sample in a study of T cells after yellow fever vaccination. Each CDR3 protein gets one entry after TCRdb re-called the 5' RACE reads with MiXCR. The top ten hold roughly 2.5% of the sample, which has approximately 110,000 distinct CDR3 sequences, approximately 7% seen once. Sequencing used CD4+ T cells sorted from PBMCs, obtained 9 to 10 days after the first yellow fever vaccination. The receptors come from a man between 18 and 35 years old who received the YFV17D yellow fever vaccine. CDR3s include the opening cysteine and the closing phenylalanine or tryptophan.

TRBV19	15	TRBJ1-6	CASLPGRLYNSPLHF
TRBV18	15	TRBJ2-7	CASSPLQAGAYEQYF
TRBV18	13	TRBJ1-2	CASSSVPGDGYTF
TRBV7-2	13	TRBJ2-5	CASSTRTDGTQYF
TRBV12-3/TRBV12-4	14	TRBJ2-5	CASSLREGRETQYF
TRBV28	17	TRBJ2-5	CASSFSKWGYVKETQYF
TRBV24-1	13	TRBJ2-4	CATSDKSWDIQYF
TRBV19	13	TRBJ1-1	CASGESFSTEAFF
TRBV29-1	13	TRBJ2-7	CSVRGQGLNEQYF
TRBV5-1	14	TRBJ1-1	CASSPEQMNTEAFF